This TCR beta chain was sequenced during a study of T cell repertoires in cytomegalovirus infection. Study context: The public TCR beta signatures pointed to both CMV infection and matching HLA type. Overall study findings and caveats: Identification of carriers of CMV plus the relevant HLA was performed using cumulative public TCR beta family frequency. The ex vivo response showed dominance by HLA-C-restricted CMV-specific TCR beta clonotypes.

This clonotype was seen repeatedly, ten times or more. Its antigen is unknown. The V end was cut by 5 bases, the J end by 10 bases, with 21 bases between. In germline, CDR1 is SEHNR, CDR2 FQNEAQ (reference sequence). This CDR3 region has 16 residues. Using its own MiXCR run on the reads, TCRdb lists one record per CDR3 protein. The sample holds about 300,000 distinct CDR3 sequences, about 9.1% seen once. The chain uses TRBV7-9 and TRBJ1-6; unclear D gene. Sequences were obtained from PBMCs. The sequence was collected from a human donor in good health (CMV status not recorded). Some clones in this sample may be carry-over from other donors' samples. The CDR3: CASSPPGELSGSPLHF. CDR3 sequence (DNA): TGTGCCAGCAGCCCCCCTGGAGAGCTGTCTGGGTCACCCCTCCACTTT.